This passage covers 6 T cell receptor beta chains from one sample sequenced in a study of shared clonotypes between healthy human individuals. Sequencing was performed with immunoSEQ multiplex PCR; in TCRdb, only in-frame clones are kept and a portion is missing. In the table there are over 850,000 clones, more than 75% of which are singletons. Material for sequencing was memory CD4+ T cells from PBMCs. Indicated subset: CD45RA-negative fraction. These receptors were collected from a man younger than 35 in good health. Some clones in this sample may be carry-over from other donors' samples.

This sequence joins TRBV20-1 and TRBJ2-7, with D possibly called TRBD1 or TRBD2 (5 bases each). The CDR3 covers 11 residues. V lost 3 bases, J lost 4 bases, and 7 bases lay in between. Per germline, CDR1 DFQATT and CDR2 SNEGSKA (reference sequence). The CDR3, as DNA: TGCAGTGCTAGGGGGGTTTACGAGCAGTACTTC. It translates to CSARGVYEQYF.

The chain carries TRBV11-2 and TRBJ2-4; 7 bases are shared with TRBD1. V was clipped by 3 bases and J by 0 bases; unmatched bases: 5. This CDR3 contains 16 residues. The germline gives CDR1 SGHAT, CDR2 FQNNGV. This CDR3 is CASSLLQGLAKNIQYF. CDR3 coding DNA: TGTGCCAGCAGCTTGTTACAGGGGCTAGCCAAAAACATTCAGTACTTC. The full variable domain, its missing parts supplied by reference TRBV11-2 and TRBJ2-4, is EAGVAQSPRYKIIEKRQSVAFWCNPISGHATLYWYQQILGQGPKLLIQFQNNGVVDDSQLPKDRFSAERLKGVDSTLKIQPAKLEDSAVYLCASSLLQGLAKNIQYFGAGTRLSVL.

This chain links TRBV19 with TRBJ2-1; 10 bases agree with TRBD1. Trimming removed 9 bases from V and 0 bases from J; junction bases left unmatched: 8. Germline CDR1 and CDR2: LNHDA and SQIVND (reference sequence). There are 16 residues in the CDR3. The CDR3 region has the DNA TGTGCCAGCCGGGACAGGGGTTCTCTCTCCTACAATGAGCAGTTCTTC. Protein product: CASRDRGSLSYNEQFF.

The chain combines TRBV7-8 with TRBJ2-3; the D is unclear. The CDR3 spans 15 residues. V dropped 4 bases and J dropped 7 bases, with 18 bases sitting between them. The germline gives CDR1 SGHVS, CDR2 FQNEAQ. In nucleotides, the CDR3 is TGTGCCAGCAGCTATCCCACTCCACCTGGTAATACGCAGTATTTT. Translation: CASSYPTPPGNTQYF.

V is TRBV5-6 and J is TRBJ2-6; D not certain. V was pared by 0 bases and J by 2 bases, with 9 bases between. The CDR3 spans 16 residues. Germline CDR1 SGHDT, CDR2 YYEEEE. The CDR3 region is CASSLELVPGANVLTF. CDR3 coding DNA: TGTGCCAGCAGCTTGGAACTCGTACCTGGGGCCAACGTCCTGACTTTC.

This clone was picked up one time. CDR3 amino acids: CASSQRTGNQPQHF. In nucleotides, the CDR3 is TGTGCCAGCAGCCAAAGGACAGGGAACCAGCCCCAGCATTTT. The chain is built from TRBV5-8 and TRBJ1-5; 8 nucleotides agree with TRBD1. V lost 4 bases to trimming and J lost 7 bases; unmatched junction nucleotides: 7. Germline loops: CDR1 SGHTS, CDR2 YDEGEE. This CDR3 comprises 14 residues. Complete variable domain (other parts from reference TRBV5-8 and TRBJ1-5): EAGVTQSPTHLIKTRGQQATLRCSPISGHTSVYWYQQALGLGLQFLLWYDEGEERNRGNFPPRFSGRQFPNYSSELNVNALELEDSALYLCASSQRTGNQPQHFGDGTRLSIL.